The present TCR beta chain was sequenced within a study of CD8 T cells in Susac syndrome. V gave up 6 bases and J gave up 3 bases, with 17 bases separating them. The CDR3 totals 15 residues. From germline, CDR1 is SGHVS and CDR2 FNYEAQ. cDNA came from approximately 0.5 to 1 ug RNA primed by random hexamers. The CDR3 of TCR beta was amplified by immunoSEQ multiplex PCR across 54 Vbeta and 13 Jbeta. Each CDR3 protein gets one entry after TCRdb re-called the immunoSEQ multiplex PCR reads with MiXCR. The sample shows under 200,000 distinct CDR3 sequences, about 93% of them seen only once. The sample comprised CD4+ T cells from PBMCs. The chain couples TRBV7-6 to TRBJ1-2; maybe TRBD1 (5 bases). The TCR originated in a human donor in good health. The CDR3 DNA reads as TGTGCCAGCAGGGGTTTCCGGGGGACTGACTATGGCTACACCTTC. Its translation: CASRGFRGTDYGYTF.